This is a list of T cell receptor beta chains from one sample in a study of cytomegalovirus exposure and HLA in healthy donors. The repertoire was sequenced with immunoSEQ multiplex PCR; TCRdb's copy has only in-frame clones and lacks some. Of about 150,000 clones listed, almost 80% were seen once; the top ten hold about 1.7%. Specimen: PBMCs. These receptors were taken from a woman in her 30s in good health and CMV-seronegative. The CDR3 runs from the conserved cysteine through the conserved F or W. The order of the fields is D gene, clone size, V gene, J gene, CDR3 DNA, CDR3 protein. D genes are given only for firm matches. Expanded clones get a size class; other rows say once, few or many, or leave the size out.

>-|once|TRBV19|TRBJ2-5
TGTGCCAGTAGTATGGGCTCCCCGGGGGAGACCCAGTACTTC
CASSMGSPGETQYF
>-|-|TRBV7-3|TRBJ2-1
TGTGCCAGCAGCCCCCCGGGGGGCGGCAATGAGCAGTTCTTC
CASSPPGGGNEQFF
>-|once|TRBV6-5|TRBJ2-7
TGTGCCAGCAGTCAACAGGGTTACGAGCAGTACTTC
CASSQQGYEQYF
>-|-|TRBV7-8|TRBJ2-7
TGTGCCAGCAGCTCTGGACAGACCTACGAGCAGTACTTC
CASSSGQTYEQYF
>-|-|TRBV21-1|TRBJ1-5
TGTGCCGCTCAAGATGGCTGCCCCAATCAGCCCCAGCATTTT
CAAQDGCPNQPQHF
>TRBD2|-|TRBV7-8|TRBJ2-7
TGTGCCAGCAGCTTTAAGCGGGGGGCCTTCTACGAGCAGTACTTC
CASSFKRGAFYEQYF
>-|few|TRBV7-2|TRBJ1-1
TGTGCCAGCAGCTTAAAGGGGCTTAGTCCTGAAGCTTTCTTT
CASSLKGLSPEAFF
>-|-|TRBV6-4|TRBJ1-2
TGTGCCAGCAGTGCCGACAGCCCTCCCTATGGCTACACCTTC
CASSADSPPYGYTF
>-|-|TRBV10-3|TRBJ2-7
TGTGCCATCAGTGCAAGGACAGCTTCCTACGAGCAGTACTTC
CAISARTASYEQYF
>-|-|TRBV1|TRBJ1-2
TGCACCAGCAGCCAAGCCAGGGGATCTAACTATGGCTACACCTTC
CTSSQARGSNYGYTF
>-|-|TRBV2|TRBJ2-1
TGTGCCAGCAGTGGACTCCGCTCCTACAATGAGCAGTTCTTC
CASSGLRSYNEQFF
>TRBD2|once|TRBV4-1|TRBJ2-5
TGCGCCAGCAGCCAAGAAGCGGGGGGGCTTCGGGAGACCCAGTACTTC
CASSQEAGGLRETQYF
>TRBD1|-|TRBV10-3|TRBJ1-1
TGTGCCATCAGACCCCAGGGGGTGAACACTGAAGCTTTCTTT
CAIRPQGVNTEAFF
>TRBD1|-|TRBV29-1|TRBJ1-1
TGCAGCGCAAATCAGGGGGCGGGGGCCAACACTGAAGCTTTCTTT
CSANQGAGANTEAFF
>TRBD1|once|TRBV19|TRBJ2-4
TGTGCCAGTAGTCTCTCCCGGGACAGGCGCAACATTCAGTACTTC
CASSLSRDRRNIQYF
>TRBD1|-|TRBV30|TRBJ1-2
TGTGCCTGGAGTGCGATCGGGACAGAAAGGCTCTATGGCTACACCTTC
CAWSAIGTERLYGYTF
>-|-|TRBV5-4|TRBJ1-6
TGTGCCAGCAGCCCCGTAGGTTTGGGGCTCTCACCCCTCCACTTT
CASSPVGLGLSPLHF
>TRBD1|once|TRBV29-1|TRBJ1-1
TGCAGCGTTATGGGCACAGGGGGCGCGTTCACTGAAGCTTTCTTT
CSVMGTGGAFTEAFF
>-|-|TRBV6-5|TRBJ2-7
TGTGCCAGCAGTCCGGGGGATTCTACTTACGAGCAGTACTTC
CASSPGDSTYEQYF
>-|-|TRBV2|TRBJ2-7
TGTGCCAGCAGTGAGGAGTATAGCTCCTACGAGCAGTACTTC
CASSEEYSSYEQYF
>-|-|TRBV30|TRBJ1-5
TGTGCCTGGAGTCCGGGGGGTGGCCAGCCCCAGCATTTT
CAWSPGGGQPQHF
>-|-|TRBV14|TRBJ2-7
TGTGCCAGCAGCCAAGAGACAACCTACGAGCAGTACTTC
CASSQETTYEQYF
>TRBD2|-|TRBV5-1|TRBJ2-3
TGCGCCAGCAGCCGACTAGCGGGGGGCACAGATACGCAGTATTTT
CASSRLAGGTDTQYF
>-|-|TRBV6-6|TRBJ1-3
TGTGCCAGCAGATCAGACTCTGGAAACACCATATATTTT
CASRSDSGNTIYF
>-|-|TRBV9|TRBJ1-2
TGTGCCAGCAGCGGGGGGGGGAACTATGGCTACACCTTC
CASSGGGNYGYTF
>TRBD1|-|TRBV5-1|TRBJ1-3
TGCGCCAGCAGCTTGTTACCAGGGGGCGATCTTGGAAACACCATATATTTT
CASSLLPGGDLGNTIYF
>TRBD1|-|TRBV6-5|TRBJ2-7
TGTGCCAGCAGTTACGACCCGGGACAGACCTACGAGCAGTACTTC
CASSYDPGQTYEQYF
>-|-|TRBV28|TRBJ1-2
TGTGCCAGCAGTTTTGGCCCTACCGGGAATGGCTACACCTTC
CASSFGPTGNGYTF
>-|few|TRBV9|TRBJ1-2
TGTGCCAGCAGCGTAAGTGTGGGGCCGAGCTATGGCTACACCTTC
CASSVSVGPSYGYTF
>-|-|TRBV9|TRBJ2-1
TGTGCCAGCAGCGTAGTAGGCAGGGATTCGGATGAGCAGTTCTTC
CASSVVGRDSDEQFF
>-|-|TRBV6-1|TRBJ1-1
TGTGCCAGCAGCGTCGGACAGCTCACTGAAGCTTTCTTT
CASSVGQLTEAFF
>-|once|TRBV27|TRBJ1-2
TGTGCCAGCAGTTTACTAGGGACGGAGGGTGTGGGGGGCTACACCTTC
CASSLLGTEGVGGYTF